This TCR beta chain originates from a study of blood T cells in healthy people across ages. Overall study findings and caveats: Older age coincided with a roughly linear decline in TCR beta diversity per million T cells. Any conclusive comparison of naive versus antigen-experienced cells was prevented by using unsorted PBMCs.

No fewer than 6 million PBMCs went into each sample. Alongside a J-beta primer mix, a sample-barcoded 5' primer served in a second PCR lasting 7 to 11 cycles. Each cDNA molecule was tagged by a template-switch adaptor with 12 random nucleotides. TCRdb re-analysed the 5' RACE reads in MiXCR, keeping a single row per CDR3 protein. The repertoire consists of fewer than 900,000 distinct CDR3 sequences, with approximately 50% occurring once and the leading ten covering around a third. Regarding this clonotype: No antigen is known for it.

V dropped 3 bases and J dropped 0; count of bases not matched to a gene: 7. The CDR3 spans 16 residues. CDR1 DFQATT and CDR2 SNEGSKA come from the germline V gene (reference sequence). The receptor comes from a woman aged 60-75 years in good health. The rearrangement uses TRBV20-1 and TRBJ2-1, with TRBD2 matching 8 bases. The source material was blood. In nucleotides, the CDR3 is TGCAGTGCTAGCTCCCCGGGGGGGAGCTCCTACAATGAGCAGTTCTTC. Its translation: CSASSPGGSSYNEQFF.